These T cell receptor beta chains were read from a single sample in a study of OX40 agonist ivuxolimab in advanced cancers. Assay used: immunoSEQ multiplex PCR; TCRdb lists only in-frame clones, some missing. The sample lists some 40,000 clones; approximately 90% were seen once. The input for sequencing was CD4+ or CD8+ T cells sorted from blood, taken in a trial of the OX40 agonist ivuxolimab. The receptors were sampled from an adult with an advanced solid tumor such as melanoma, head and neck, liver or kidney cancer. The CDR3 runs from the conserved cysteine through the conserved F or W. The D gene is left open where the match is weak. Clone size is not always given. Where it is, it says once, few, many or a class for expanded clones.

D gene	V gene	J gene	CDR3 length	clone size	CDR3 DNA	CDR3 protein
NA	TRBV5-1	TRBJ1-1	16	NA	TGCGCCAGCAGCTTGGCGTCCTCAGGGGTGAACACTGAAGCTTTCTTT	CASSLASSGVNTEAFF
NA	TRBV15	TRBJ1-5	13	NA	TGTGCCACCGGCAGGTCTAGCAATCAGCCCCAGCATTTT	CATGRSSNQPQHF
NA	TRBV6-5	TRBJ1-5	14	NA	TGTGCCAGCAGCCTCACAGGGTTGGATCAGCCCCAGCATTTT	CASSLTGLDQPQHF
NA	TRBV11-2	TRBJ1-6	16	NA	TGTGCCAGCAGGCTAAAAACCGGGACTTATAATTCACCCCTCCACTTT	CASRLKTGTYNSPLHF
NA	TRBV18	TRBJ1-3	15	NA	TGTGCCAGCTCCCCTTCGCGGAGCTCTGGAAACACCATATATTTT	CASSPSRSSGNTIYF
NA	TRBV11-2	TRBJ1-2	13	NA	TGTGCCAGCAGCCCGGATTTAAACCAAGAGGACACCTTC	CASSPDLNQEDTF
TRBD1	TRBV10-3	TRBJ2-5	16	once	TGTGCCATCAGTGAGTCGAGTACAGGGGGTCTAGAGACCCAGTACTTC	CAISESSTGGLETQYF
TRBD1	TRBV29-1	TRBJ2-7	12	NA	TGCAGCGTTGAGGGGACAGGGGACGAGCAGTACTTC	CSVEGTGDEQYF
NA	TRBV29-1	TRBJ2-2	16	NA	TGCAGCGTTTCGACTAGTGGGAGTTCGAACACCGGGGAGCTGTTTTTT	CSVSTSGSSNTGELFF
TRBD1	TRBV7-6	TRBJ2-1	15	NA	TGTGCCAGCAGAGTTCTGGGGACAGGGCACGATGAGCAGTTCTTC	CASRVLGTGHDEQFF
NA	TRBV5-1	TRBJ1-2	15	NA	TGCGCCAGCAGCCCCCTGGGCTCAAACAGCTATGGCTACACCTTC	CASSPLGSNSYGYTF
TRBD2	TRBV7-2	TRBJ2-3	16	NA	TGTGCCAGCAGCATCCCTTCTAGCGGACCCACAGATACGCAGTATTTT	CASSIPSSGPTDTQYF
TRBD1	TRBV5-1	TRBJ1-5	18	NA	TGCGCCAGCAGCCCCGGGACAGGAAGGGTGGGAGGCAATCAGCCCCAGCATTTT	CASSPGTGRVGGNQPQHF
NA	TRBV7-2	TRBJ2-2	14	NA	TGTGCCAGCAGCCCCGGGGGGAACACCGGGGAGCTGTTTTTT	CASSPGGNTGELFF
TRBD1	TRBV10-3	TRBJ1-1	19	NA	TGTGCCATCAACCCGGGACAGAGGGGCCAGGGGCCCATGAACACTGAAGCTTTCTTT	CAINPGQRGQGPMNTEAFF
NA	TRBV4-3	TRBJ2-7	14	few	TGCGCCAGCAGCCAAGATTGGGCGGGGCGAGAGCAGTACTTC	CASSQDWAGREQYF
NA	TRBV5-1	TRBJ2-1	13	NA	TGCGCCAGCAGCTTGTTCGAGTTGAATGAGCAGTTCTTC	CASSLFELNEQFF
TRBD1	TRBV10-1	TRBJ2-2	17	NA	TGCGCCAGCAGTTGGGACAGGGGGCAGGAGGACACCGGGGAGCTGTTTTTT	CASSWDRGQEDTGELFF
NA	TRBV11-2	TRBJ1-1	13	NA	TGTGCCAGCAGCCGGGACCGGAACACTGAAGCTTTCTTT	CASSRDRNTEAFF
NA	TRBV9	TRBJ2-4	14	NA	TGTGCCAGCAGCTACTCAGGGGTCGGGGACATTCAGTACTTC	CASSYSGVGDIQYF
NA	TRBV9	TRBJ1-1	12	NA	TGTGCCAGCAGCGTAGAGGGTAGGAGGGCTTTCTTT	CASSVEGRRAFF
NA	TRBV10-3	TRBJ1-2	13	NA	TGTGCCATCAGTGGTGGCAGGGAGCATGGCTACACCTTC	CAISGGREHGYTF
NA	TRBV6-6	TRBJ1-5	14	NA	TGTGCCAGCAGTACGCCCCGTTTCAATCAGCCCCAGCATTTT	CASSTPRFNQPQHF
NA	TRBV5-1	TRBJ1-1	13	once	TGCGCCAGCAGCTTGAGTGGGGACACTGAAGCTTTCTTT	CASSLSGDTEAFF
NA	TRBV5-1	TRBJ2-3	15	NA	TGCGCCAGCAGCGATCCGGGACGGAGCACAGATACGCAGTATTTT	CASSDPGRSTDTQYF
NA	TRBV4-3	TRBJ2-2	14	NA	TGCGCCAGCAGCCTGACTAGTAAGGCCGGGGAGCTGTTTTTT	CASSLTSKAGELFF
NA	TRBV5-1	TRBJ2-1	15	NA	TGCGCCAGCAGCTTGACTTTTAGCTCCTACAATGAGCAGTTCTTC	CASSLTFSSYNEQFF
NA	TRBV18	TRBJ1-4	13	NA	TGTGCCAGCTCTAGGGGTGGTAATGAAAAACTGTTTTTT	CASSRGGNEKLFF
TRBD1	TRBV19	TRBJ1-1	14	NA	TGTGCCAGTAGTATGACAGGGAGAGGGACTGAAGCTTTCTTT	CASSMTGRGTEAFF
TRBD1	TRBV29-1	TRBJ2-1	15	few	TGCAGCGTCGCGCCCTCCGGGACAGGTGGAAATGAGCAGTTCTTC	CSVAPSGTGGNEQFF
NA	TRBV4-3	TRBJ1-6	15	NA	TGCGCCAGCAGCCAAGGGTCAGGGTATAATTCACCCCTCCACTTT	CASSQGSGYNSPLHF
NA	TRBV6-1	TRBJ1-2	15	NA	TGTGCCAGCAGTGGGACTTTATCAAACCAGTATGGCTACACCTTC	CASSGTLSNQYGYTF
NA	TRBV23-1	TRBJ2-1	16	NA	TGCGCCAGCAGTCAATCGAATGGGAAAGGAAACAATGAGCAGTTCTTC	CASSQSNGKGNNEQFF
NA	TRBV2	TRBJ1-5	16	NA	TGTGCCAGCAGTGAATCCCCGCCAGGGTTGGGCCAGCCCCAGCATTTT	CASSESPPGLGQPQHF
NA	TRBV5-6	TRBJ1-5	14	NA	TGTGCCAGCAGCTTGTCGGGGGGAGATCAGCCCCAGCATTTT	CASSLSGGDQPQHF
TRBD2	TRBV4-1	TRBJ2-1	18	NA	TGCGCCAGCAGCCAAGATCGGGACGGACTAGCGGGCTACAATGAGCAGTTCTTC	CASSQDRDGLAGYNEQFF
NA	TRBV4-3	TRBJ2-5	13	NA	TGCGCCAGCAGCCGAGACAGACAAGAGACCCAGTACTTC	CASSRDRQETQYF
NA	TRBV6-5	TRBJ2-3	14	once	TGTGCCAGCACGAGGGAGGGGGCCTCGGATACGCAGTATTTT	CASTREGASDTQYF
TRBD2	TRBV6-6	TRBJ2-2	14	NA	TGTGCCAGCAGGCGGGGGTCCCACACCGGGGAGCTGTTTTTT	CASRRGSHTGELFF
NA	TRBV10-3	TRBJ1-1	14	NA	TGTGCCATCAGTCCAGGGAGGGGGAACACTGAAGCTTTCTTT	CAISPGRGNTEAFF
NA	TRBV2	TRBJ1-5	14	few	TGTGCCAGCAGCCGGTCGAGGGGAAATCAGCCCCAGCATTTT	CASSRSRGNQPQHF
NA	TRBV9	TRBJ2-5	14	NA	TGTGCCAGCAGCCCCGGGGAAAGGAAGGAGACCCAGTACTTC	CASSPGERKETQYF
NA	TRBV6-1	TRBJ2-7	14	NA	TGTGCCAGCAGTGAGGCCCTCCGAGCCTACGAGCAGTACTTC	CASSEALRAYEQYF
TRBD1	TRBV7-3	TRBJ1-6	22	NA	TGTGCCAGCAGCTTAGGGGCCGCAGGGGGCTTCGGAGGGCTCTCCTATAATTCACCCCTCCACTTT	CASSLGAAGGFGGLSYNSPLHF
NA	TRBV29-1	TRBJ2-7	13	NA	TGCAGCGCAATAGACCCAGGAGGCTACGAGCAGTACTTC	CSAIDPGGYEQYF
NA	TRBV7-9	TRBJ1-2	13	NA	TGTGCCAGCAGCTTAGTGGGTGCCTATGGCTACACCTTC	CASSLVGAYGYTF
NA	TRBV2	TRBJ2-5	13	NA	TGTGCCAGCAGTTCTAGGACCCAAGAGACCCAGTACTTC	CASSSRTQETQYF
TRBD2	TRBV30	TRBJ2-3	18	NA	TGTGCCTGGAGTGTTCGAGGGGAGGGGCCCTCCGGGACAGATACGCAGTATTTT	CAWSVRGEGPSGTDTQYF
NA	TRBV4-2	TRBJ1-2	16	NA	TGTGCCAGCAGCCAAGAAAGACGGACCCTCCCATATGGCTACACCTTC	CASSQERRTLPYGYTF
NA	TRBV19	TRBJ1-6	11	NA	TGTGCCAGTGGCTGGAATTCACCCCTCCACTTT	CASGWNSPLHF
NA	TRBV18	TRBJ1-5	14	NA	TGTGCCAGCTCACCGTCGGACGGGGATCAGCCCCAGCATTTT	CASSPSDGDQPQHF
NA	TRBV6-5	TRBJ1-2	15	NA	TGTGCCAGCAGTTACTCCCCGCAGTTTCCCGGGGGCTACACCTTC	CASSYSPQFPGGYTF
NA	TRBV19	TRBJ2-3	21	NA	TGTGCCAGTAGCCCCCTCGGCCTTAGTGGGGGGGCCCTCTCTAGCACAGATACGCAGTATTTT	CASSPLGLSGGALSSTDTQYF
TRBD1	TRBV7-6	TRBJ2-7	14	NA	TGTGCCAGCAGCTTAATGGGACAGGCGAAGGAGCAGTACTTC	CASSLMGQAKEQYF